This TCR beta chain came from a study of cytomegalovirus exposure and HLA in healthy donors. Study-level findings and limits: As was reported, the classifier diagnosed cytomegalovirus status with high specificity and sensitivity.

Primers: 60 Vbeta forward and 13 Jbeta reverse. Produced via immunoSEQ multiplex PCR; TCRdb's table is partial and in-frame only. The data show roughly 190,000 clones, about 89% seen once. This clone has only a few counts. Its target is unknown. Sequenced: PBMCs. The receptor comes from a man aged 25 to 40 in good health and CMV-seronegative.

CDR3 in amino acids: CASSRTSTGEKLFF. The DNA for the CDR3 is TGTGCCAGCAGTAGGACATCGACGGGTGAAAAACTGTTTTTT. The chain joins TRBV6-1 to TRBJ1-4; possibly TRBD1 for D (5 bases). This CDR3 is 14 amino acids long. Trimming shortened V by 5 bases and J by 7 bases, and 14 bases separated the two germline ends. Germline CDR1 and CDR2: MNHNS and SASEGT.